This T cell receptor (beta chain) is drawn from a study of T-cell reconstitution after alpha-beta-depleted transplantation in children. This clonotype was counted ten times or more. The antigen is undetermined. The V end lost 1 base, the J end lost 3 bases, and 10 bases lay between the germline ends. CDR1 is SGHVS and CDR2 is FQNEAQ in the germline V gene. The CDR3 is made up of 14 amino acids. For TCRbeta, the library was prepared with unique molecular identifiers. TCRdb recomputed calls from the PCR reads with MiXCR, one row per CDR3 protein. This table has approximately 650,000 distinct CDR3 sequences, about an eighth appearing once. Study-wide results and limits: High day-60 TCRbeta diversity in some patients came from surviving recipient T cells and thymic progenitors. The study reportedly traced alpha-beta T cells about two months after transplant to several hundred expanded graft clones. Diversity and T-cell counts at one year after transplant derived mostly from new T cells.

The source is a girl under 10 years old with congenital amegakaryocytic thrombocytopenia, due to receive a stem cell transplant. Specimen: PBMCs, collected before TCRalphabeta/CD19-depleted stem cell transplant. The chain couples TRBV7-8 to TRBJ2-7; D gene ambiguous. This CDR3 is CASSLVWVYYEQYF. CDR3 sequence (DNA): TGTGCCAGCAGCTTAGTTTGGGTCTACTACGAGCAGTACTTC.